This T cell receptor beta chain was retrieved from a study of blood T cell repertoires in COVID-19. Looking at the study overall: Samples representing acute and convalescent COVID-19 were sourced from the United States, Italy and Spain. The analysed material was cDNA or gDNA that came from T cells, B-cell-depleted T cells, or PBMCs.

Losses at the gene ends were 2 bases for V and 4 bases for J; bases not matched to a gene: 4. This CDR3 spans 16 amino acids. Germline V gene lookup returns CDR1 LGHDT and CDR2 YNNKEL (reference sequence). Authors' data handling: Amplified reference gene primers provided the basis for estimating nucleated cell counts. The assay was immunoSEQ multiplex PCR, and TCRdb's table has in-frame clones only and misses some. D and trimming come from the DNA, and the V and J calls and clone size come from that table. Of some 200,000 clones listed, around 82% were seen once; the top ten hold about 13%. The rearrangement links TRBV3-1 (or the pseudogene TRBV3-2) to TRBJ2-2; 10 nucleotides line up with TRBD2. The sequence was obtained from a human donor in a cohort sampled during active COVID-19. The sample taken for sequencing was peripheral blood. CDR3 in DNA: TGTGCCAGCAGCCAATACCTAGCGGGGGTCACCGGGGAGCTGTTTTTT. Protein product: CASSQYLAGVTGELFF.